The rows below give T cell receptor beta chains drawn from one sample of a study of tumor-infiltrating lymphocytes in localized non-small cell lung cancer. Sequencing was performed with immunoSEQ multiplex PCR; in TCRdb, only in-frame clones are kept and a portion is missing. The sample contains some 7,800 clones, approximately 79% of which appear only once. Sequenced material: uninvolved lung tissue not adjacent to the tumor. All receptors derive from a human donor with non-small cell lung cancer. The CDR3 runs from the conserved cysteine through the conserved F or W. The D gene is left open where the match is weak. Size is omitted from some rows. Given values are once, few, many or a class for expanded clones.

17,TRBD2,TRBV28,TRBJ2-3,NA,TGTGCCAGCAGTTCCCCCGTCCGACTAGCGGACACAGATACGCAGTATTTT,CASSSPVRLADTDTQYF
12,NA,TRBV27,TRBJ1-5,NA,TGTGCCAGCAGTTTTGGGAATCAGCCCCAGCATTTT,CASSFGNQPQHF
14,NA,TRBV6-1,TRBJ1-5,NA,TGTGCCAGCAGTGTTGTACAGACCAATCAGCCCCAGCATTTT,CASSVVQTNQPQHF
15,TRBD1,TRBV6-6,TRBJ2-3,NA,TGTGCCAGCAGCCTGGGGACAGCTAGCACAGATACGCAGTATTTT,CASSLGTASTDTQYF
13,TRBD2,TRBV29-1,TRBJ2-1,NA,TGCAGCGTCGGGACTAGCGGTCACAATGAGCAGTTCTTC,CSVGTSGHNEQFF
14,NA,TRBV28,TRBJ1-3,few,TGTGCCAGCAGTCCCGGGGGGACTGGAAACACCATATATTTT,CASSPGGTGNTIYF
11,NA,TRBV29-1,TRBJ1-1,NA,TGCAGCGTAAGGGGTTCTGGTGAAGCTTTCTTT,CSVRGSGEAFF
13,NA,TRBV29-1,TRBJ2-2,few,TGCAGCGTTAGTGGTTGGGTTGGCGGGGAGCTGTTTTTT,CSVSGWVGGELFF
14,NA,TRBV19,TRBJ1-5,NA,TGTGCCAGTACCATCGAAGGGCTTTCGGGTCCCCAGCATTTT,CASTIEGLSGPQHF
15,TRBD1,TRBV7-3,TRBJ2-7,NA,TGTGCCAGCAGCTTAGGGTCAGGGGGATCCTACGAGCAGTACTTC,CASSLGSGGSYEQYF
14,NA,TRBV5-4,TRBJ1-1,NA,TGTGCCAGCAGCTTGGAATACATGAACACTGAAGCTTTCTTT,CASSLEYMNTEAFF
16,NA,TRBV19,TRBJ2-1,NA,TGTGCCAGTAGTATTTTGACCCCGACGGGGTACAATGAGCAGTTCTTC,CASSILTPTGYNEQFF
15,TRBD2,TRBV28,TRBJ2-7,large,TGTGCCAGCAGTTCTCCTAGCGGGAGGGCCTACGAGCAGTACTTC,CASSSPSGRAYEQYF
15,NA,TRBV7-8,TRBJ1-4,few,TGTGCCAGCAGCTCAGAGGCATTTACTAATGAAAAACTGTTTTTT,CASSSEAFTNEKLFF
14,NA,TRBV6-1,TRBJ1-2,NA,TGTGCCAGCAGTGAAGGGGGACCCAACTATGGCTACACCTTC,CASSEGGPNYGYTF
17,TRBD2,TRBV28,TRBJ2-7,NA,TGTGCCAGCAGTTCCCGGGGTGGAATAGCGGGATACAACGAGCAGTACTTC,CASSSRGGIAGYNEQYF
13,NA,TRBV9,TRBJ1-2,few,TGTGCCAGCAGCCCAGACCGGAACTATGGCTACACCTTC,CASSPDRNYGYTF
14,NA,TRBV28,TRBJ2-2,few,TGTGCCAGCAGTTTGGGTGGTGGGTCCGGGGAGCTGTTTTTT,CASSLGGGSGELFF
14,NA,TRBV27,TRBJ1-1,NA,TGTGCCAGCACCTTGAGGTATCATTACACTGAAGCTTTCTTT,CASTLRYHYTEAFF
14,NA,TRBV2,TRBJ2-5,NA,TGTGCCAGCAGTGCCTCTAGATCAGAAGAGACCCAGTACTTC,CASSASRSEETQYF
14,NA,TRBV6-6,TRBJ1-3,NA,TGTGCCAGCAGTTACACGCAGGGTGGAAACACCATATATTTT,CASSYTQGGNTIYF
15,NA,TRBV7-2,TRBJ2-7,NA,TGTGCCAGCAGTTTACGATCTGAGAGGCCCTACGAGCAGTACTTC,CASSLRSERPYEQYF
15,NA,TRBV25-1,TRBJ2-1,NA,TGTGCCAGCAGTGACTCACGAGGACTATACAATGAGCAGTTCTTC,CASSDSRGLYNEQFF
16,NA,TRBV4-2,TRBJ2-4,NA,TGTGCCAGCAGCCCAGCCCTCCCCGGACCCAAAAACATTCAGTACTTC,CASSPALPGPKNIQYF
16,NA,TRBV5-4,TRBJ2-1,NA,TGTGCCAGCAGCCCGGGGGGGGCAGGGGGATTGTATGAGCAGTTCTTC,CASSPGGAGGLYEQFF
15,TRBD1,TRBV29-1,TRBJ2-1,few,TGCAGCGTGCGTGGGGGAGAGACAGGGTACAATGAGCAGTTCTTC,CSVRGGETGYNEQFF
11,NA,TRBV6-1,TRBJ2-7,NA,TGTGCCAGCAGTGTATTCTACGAGCAGTACTTC,CASSVFYEQYF
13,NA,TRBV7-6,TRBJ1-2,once,TGTGCCAGCAGCCCTCAAGGAAACTATGGCTACACCTTC,CASSPQGNYGYTF
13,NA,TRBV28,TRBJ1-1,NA,TGTGCCAGCAGTTTAGTAGGAACAGGGGAAGCTTTCTTT,CASSLVGTGEAFF
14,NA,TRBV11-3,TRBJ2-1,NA,TGTGCCAGCAGTTCAGGGGAGGTCTACAATGAGCAGTTCTTC,CASSSGEVYNEQFF
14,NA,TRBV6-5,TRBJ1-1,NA,TGTGCCAGCAGTCGCGAAGGGAGGGGGACTGAAGCTTTCTTT,CASSREGRGTEAFF
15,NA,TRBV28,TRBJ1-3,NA,TGTGCCAGCAGTGCGGGGGGTGGTCCGGGAAACACCATATATTTT,CASSAGGGPGNTIYF
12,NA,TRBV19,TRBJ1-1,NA,TGTGCCTCTGGGGGGGCGGGAACTGAAGCTTTCTTT,CASGGAGTEAFF
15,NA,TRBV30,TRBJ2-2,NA,TGTGCCTGGAGTGTGGGACTGTCGAACACCGGGGAGCTGTTTTTT,CAWSVGLSNTGELFF
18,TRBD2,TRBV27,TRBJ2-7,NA,TGTGCCAGCAGAAGTATTTTAGGACTAGCGGGGAAGACCTACGAGCAGTACTTC,CASRSILGLAGKTYEQYF
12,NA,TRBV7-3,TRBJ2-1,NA,TGTGCCAGCAGCTCATCGGGCGGTGAGCAGTTCTTC,CASSSSGGEQFF
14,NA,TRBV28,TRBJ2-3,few,TGTGCCAGCAGTTTCTTGAGCGGGACAGATACGCAGTATTTT,CASSFLSGTDTQYF
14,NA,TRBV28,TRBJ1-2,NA,TGTGCCAGCAGTTCCAATTCAGGAAATCATGGCTACACCTTC,CASSSNSGNHGYTF
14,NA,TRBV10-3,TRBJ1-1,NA,TGTGCCTCGACCTACAGGGCGGACGACACTGAAGCTTTCTTT,CASTYRADDTEAFF
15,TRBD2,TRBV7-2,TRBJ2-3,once,TGTGCCAGCGGGACTAGCGGGCGGACTACAGATACGCAGTATTTT,CASGTSGRTTDTQYF
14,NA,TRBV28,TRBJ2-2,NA,TGTGCCAGCAGCCGAGATGGGGACACCGGGGAGCTGTTTTTT,CASSRDGDTGELFF
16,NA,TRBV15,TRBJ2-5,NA,TGTGCCACCAGCAGAGATAGACAGCTTAGCCAAGAGACCCAGTACTTC,CATSRDRQLSQETQYF
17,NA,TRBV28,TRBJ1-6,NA,TGTGCCAGCAGTTCAGACAGTCAACTTACTTATAATTCACCCCTCCACTTT,CASSSDSQLTYNSPLHF
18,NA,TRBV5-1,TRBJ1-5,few,TGCGCCAGCAGCTTGGCCCCCACGGGGAGACTGGGCAATCAGCCCCAGCATTTT,CASSLAPTGRLGNQPQHF
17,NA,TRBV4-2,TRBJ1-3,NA,TGTGCCAGCAGCCAAGCCCCTTCTGGACAGACTGGAAACACCATATATTTT,CASSQAPSGQTGNTIYF
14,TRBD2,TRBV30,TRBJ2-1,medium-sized,TGTGCCTGGGAGACAATAGCGGGAGGCAATGAGCAGTTCTTC,CAWETIAGGNEQFF